The next 21 T cell receptor beta chains were all read from a single sample in a study of blood T cell repertoires in COVID-19 (dated by TCRdb to 2019 to 2021). Receptors were amplified or captured by the immunoSEQ multiplex PCR assay. The table was pulled from immuneACCESS by TCRdb, which kept in-frame rearrangements only. Such tables lose some clones; where checked, under half of the loss comes from unresolved V genes, and the rest has no known cause. Within this sample are around 310,000 clones, with around 90% of them counted one time only. The ten most abundant clones make up more than 0.85% of the sample. The sample consisted of peripheral blood. The receptors were sampled from a woman between 35 and 50 years old with COVID-19, enrolled during active disease.

The chain has TRBV6-5 and TRBJ1-5, with 10 bases aligning to TRBD1. Looked up from germline, CDR1 is MNHEY and CDR2 is SVGAGI. This CDR3 spans 15 amino acids. V lost 6 bases and J lost 6; bases outside the gene matches: 8. The CDR3 loop is CASSFDRGLSQPQHF. CDR3 in DNA: TGTGCCAGCAGCTTTGACAGGGGGCTGAGTCAGCCCCAGCATTTT.

The V and J genes are TRBV27 and TRBJ1-1; TRBD1 matches 7 bases. The CDR3 loop spans 14 amino acids. Looked up from germline, CDR1 is MNHEY and CDR2 is SMNVEV (reference sequence). V was pared by 2 bases and J by 4 bases, with 4 bases of the junction left unmatched. The DNA for the CDR3 is TGTGCCAGCAGTTTAAGACAGGGAGGCACTGAAGCTTTCTTT. Its protein product is CASSLRQGGTEAFF.

This chain connects TRBV5-1 to TRBJ2-2; 7 bases are a match to TRBD1. From germline, CDR1 is SGHRS and CDR2 YFSETQ. Trimming removed 3 bases from V and 6 bases from J; junction bases left unmatched: 14. The CDR3 covers 17 residues. The CDR3 spells CASSYPMTGLRAGELFF. For the CDR3, the DNA is TGCGCCAGCAGCTACCCCATGACAGGGCTGAGGGCCGGGGAGCTGTTTTTT.

The CDR3 loop is CASSLTQGAVEQFF. Here the CDR3 DNA reads TGTGCCAGCAGTTTAACACAGGGGGCGGTTGAGCAGTTCTTC. J is TRBJ2-1 and V is TRBV28; 9 bases match TRBD1. This CDR3 spans 14 amino acids. Germline CDR1 reads MDHEN; CDR2 reads SYDVKM. With 2 bases clipped from V and 9 bases from J, the junction kept 5 bases outside the gene matches. Full variable domain (missing parts from reference TRBV28 and TRBJ2-1): DVKVTQSSRYLVKRTGEKVFLECVQDMDHENMFWYRQDPGLGLRLIYFSYDVKMKEKGDIPEGYSVSREKKERFSLILESASTNQTSMYLCASSLTQGAVEQFFGPGTRLTVL.

The chain combines TRBV19 with TRBJ1-4, with 8 positions matching TRBD1. Germline CDR1 LNHDA, CDR2 SQIVND (reference sequence). With V trimmed by 7 bases and J by 5 bases, 9 bases remained unmatched. The CDR3 loop spans 15 amino acids. The CDR3 bases are TGTGCCAGTACTTCCTTCAGGGGGCTAAATGAAAAACTGTTTTTT. Protein: CASTSFRGLNEKLFF.

The chain combines TRBV15 with TRBJ1-1; D is unresolved. V was shortened by 6 bases and J by 4 bases, with 9 bases between the two germline ends. CDR3 length equals 12 residues. Germline V lookup: CDR1 LNHNV, CDR2 YYDKDF (reference sequence). Here the CDR3 DNA reads TGTGCCACCAGTTCCGCGGGCACTGAAGCTTTCTTT. It encodes CATSSAGTEAFF.

The gene calls are TRBV6-2 or TRBV6-3 and TRBJ2-3; TRBD2 agrees at 13 bases. The length of the CDR3 is 17 residues. Looked up from germline, CDR1 is MNHEY and CDR2 is SVGEGT. V lost 5 bases to trimming and J lost 2 bases; unmatched junction nucleotides: 7. CDR3 region: CASSHKTSGRFTDTQYF. The CDR3 nucleotides read TGTGCCAGCAGTCACAAGACTAGCGGGAGGTTCACAGATACGCAGTATTTT.

The chain joins TRBV6-5 to TRBJ1-2; TRBD1 matches at 9 bases. Germline trimming cut 6 bases from V and 4 bases from J; bases unmatched to any gene: 3. This CDR3 has 13 amino acids. Looked up from germline, CDR1 is MNHEY and CDR2 is SVGAGI. CDR3 residues: CASRLQGAYGYTF. The DNA of the CDR3 is TGTGCCAGCAGACTACAGGGGGCCTATGGCTACACCTTC.

V gene TRBV12-5 combines with J gene TRBJ1-5; D not certain. CDR1 and CDR2 (germline): LGHNT, FRNRAP. The germline V and J ends were trimmed by 0 bases and 4 bases, with 4 bases remaining between them. This CDR3 contains 13 residues. The CDR3 coding sequence is TGTGCTAGTGGTTTGGTACTAAATCAGCCCCAGCATTTT. This gives the protein CASGLVLNQPQHF. Supplemented by reference TRBV12-5 and TRBJ1-5, the full variable domain reads DARVTQTPRHKVTEMGQEVTMRCQPILGHNTVFWYRQTMMQGLELLAYFRNRAPLDDSGMPKDRFSAEMPDATLATLKIQPSEPRDSAVYFCASGLVLNQPQHFGDGTRLSIL.

CDR3 loop: CASSTPGGNEKLFF. DNA of the CDR3: TGTGCCAGCAGTACCCCCGGGGGGAATGAAAAACTGTTTTTT. The V gene is TRBV27, the J gene TRBJ1-4; D is perhaps TRBD1 (5 bases). Germline V gene lookup returns CDR1 MNHEY and CDR2 SMNVEV (reference sequence). Trimming cost V 5 bases and J 5 bases, with 12 bases left between them. There are 14 residues in the CDR3.

The V gene is TRBV15, the J gene TRBJ2-1; 8 bases map to TRBD2. Germline CDR1 is LNHNV and CDR2 is YYDKDF (reference sequence). The V segment lost 4 bases and the J segment 6 bases; nucleotides outside the gene matches: 11. The CDR3 has 16 amino acids. Here the CDR3 DNA reads TGTGCCACCAGCAAAGAGAGTATACTAGCGGCCAATGAGCAGTTCTTC. Amino acids: CATSKESILAANEQFF.

With respect to this clone: The sample holds other DNA sequences that translate to the same CDR3. The chain carries TRBV12-3 or TRBV12-4 and TRBJ2-7; a possible D gene is TRBD1 (6 bases). The CDR3 is made up of 13 amino acids. Deletions cut 5 bases from V and 0 bases from J, with 8 bases between. CDR3 DNA sequence: TGTGCCAGCAGTCCGACAGGCTCCTACGAGCAGTACTTC. The encoded protein is CASSPTGSYEQYF.

The rearrangement uses TRBV7-6 and TRBJ1-3, with D possibly TRBD1 on 6 matching bases. The CDR3 runs to 15 residues. Trimming left V 5 bases short and J 2 bases short, with 13 bases between. Germline V CDR1 and CDR2: SGHVS, FNYEAQ. For the CDR3, the DNA is TGTGCCAGCAGCATGACAGGTCTGGCTGGAAACACCATATATTTT. Translation: CASSMTGLAGNTIYF.

The gene calls are TRBV29-1 and TRBJ2-3; 9 bases match TRBD2. Trimming took 6 bases from V and 6 from J; bases not matched to a gene: 4. The germline V gene has CDR1 SQVTM and CDR2 ANQGSEA. The CDR3 has 12 amino acids. Here the CDR3 reads CSVESGGDTQYF. CDR3 nucleotides: TGCAGCGTCGAGAGCGGGGGGGATACGCAGTATTTT.

The chain links TRBV30 to TRBJ1-1; D not resolved. Trimming stripped 0 bases from V and 6 bases from J, with 14 bases between. Germline lookup yields CDR1 GTSNPN and CDR2 SVGIG (reference sequence). CDR3 length: 14 residues. The CDR3 DNA reads TGTGCCTGGAGTGTTGGTCGGGGTTTCGCTGAAGCTTTCTTT. Residues: CAWSVGRGFAEAFF.

The gene calls are TRBV5-1 and TRBJ1-1; D unresolved. CDR1 and CDR2 from the germline V gene are SGHRS and YFSETQ. V lost 4 bases and J 4 bases, leaving 11 bases between the germline ends. The CDR3 loop spans 13 amino acids. The CDR3 nucleotides are TGCGCCAGCAGCCGTACGGGAGGCACTGAAGCTTTCTTT. Its protein is CASSRTGGTEAFF. The complete variable domain, with remaining parts taken from reference TRBV5-1 and TRBJ1-1, reads KAGVTQTPRYLIKTRGQQVTLSCSPISGHRSVSWYQQTPGQGLQFLFEYFSETQRNKGNFPGRFSGRQFSNSRSEMNVSTLELGDSALYLCASSRTGGTEAFFGQGTRLTVV.

The gene calls are TRBV7-2 and TRBJ2-5; 8 nucleotides match TRBD1. Germline CDR1 is SGHTA and CDR2 is FQGNSA. After removal of 5 bases from V and 2 bases from J, the junction contained 4 bases not matched to a gene. The CDR3 spans 14 residues. DNA for the CDR3: TGTGCCAGCAGCCCTCAGGGGGCTCAAGAGACCCAGTACTTC. Protein product: CASSPQGAQETQYF.

The chain couples TRBV28 to TRBJ1-3; a weak D match, TRBD1 (6 bases). Germline V CDR1 and CDR2: MDHEN, SYDVKM. Trimming removed 5 bases at V and 0 bases at J, with 14 bases between. CDR3 length: 16 residues. CDR3 protein: CASSPGHEFSGNTIYF. The DNA for the CDR3 is TGTGCCAGCAGTCCGGGACACGAATTCTCTGGAAACACCATATATTTT. Complete variable domain (other parts from reference TRBV28 and TRBJ1-3): DVKVTQSSRYLVKRTGEKVFLECVQDMDHENMFWYRQDPGLGLRLIYFSYDVKMKEKGDIPEGYSVSREKKERFSLILESASTNQTSMYLCASSPGHEFSGNTIYFGEGSWLTVV.

The gene calls are TRBV19 and TRBJ1-6; possible D gene TRBD1, 6 bases. Trimming removed 1 base from V and 9 bases from J, with 13 bases in between. From germline, CDR1 is LNHDA and CDR2 SQIVND (reference sequence). CDR3 length: 15 amino acids. The CDR3 sequence: CASSIGIRTASPLHF. Here the CDR3 DNA reads TGTGCCAGTAGTATAGGGATCAGGACAGCTTCACCCCTCCACTTT.

V is TRBV5-5 and J is TRBJ1-5, with 9 bases lining up with TRBD1. V was clipped by 4 bases and J by 7 bases; unmatched bases: 3. CDR1 and CDR2 (germline): SGHKS, YYEKEE (reference sequence). The CDR3 is 13 residues long. CDR3 sequence (DNA): TGTGCCAGCAGCGACAGGGGGTTGCAGCCCCAGCATTTT. Its translation: CASSDRGLQPQHF.

This chain links TRBV12-3 or TRBV12-4 with TRBJ1-2; weak D call: TRBD1 (5 bases). V lost 4 bases to trimming and J lost 4 bases, with 10 bases between them. CDR3 length equals 13 residues. CDR3: CASSSGHSYGYTF. In DNA, the CDR3 is TGTGCCAGCAGTTCCGGACACAGCTATGGCTACACCTTC.